This note documents a single TCR beta chain sequence. This clonotype was counted between two and nine times. Its cognate antigen has yet to be identified. Qualities for individual bases were not recorded, and no much larger clone is one base off. Patients with hyperthyroidism were aged 18 to 65 years, had been newly diagnosed, and had a disease duration of less than 2 months. Patients with other autoimmune diseases, uncontrolled infections, pregnancy or lactation were excluded from the study. Clinical symptoms, serum thyroxine, TRAb, thyroid ultrasound and orbital computed tomography formed the basis of the diagnosis. Total RNA was extracted using Trizol reagent, and RNA quality was checked on an Agilent 2100 Bioanalyzer. TCR beta CDR3 regions were amplified from RNA transcripts for repertoire sequencing. A first-round RT-PCR used HTBI primers with the Qiagen OneStep RT-PCR kit, followed by a second-round multiplex PCR, size selection and purification. The libraries underwent paired-end sequencing with 100 bp reads on an Illumina HiSeq2000. On the study's bioinformatics: SOAPnuke was used to process the reads, throwing out any read that had adapters, had uncalled bases, had a mean Phred below 15, or lacked an exact constant-primer or identifier match. High-quality paired reads were merged with COPE v1.2.5. Each unique nucleotide sequence was treated as a clonotype, and MiTCR v1.1 was used to align the clonotypes to the IMGT TRB V, D and J references. Analysis was restricted to V-J combinations with a frequency above 0.0001, which covered roughly 99% of repertoires. For each V-J combination, a TCR clonal expansion and chaos score was defined as the ratio of F50 clonal expansion to chaos observed in the TCRdist matrix. Welch's t-statistics and random forest were used to narrow the features down to approximately 13 V-J combinations, which were then fed into a naive Bayes classifier. Thyroid-blood repertoire similarity was quantified with the Morisita-Horn index. The public reads were run again by TCRdb, first through fastp at Q25 and then through MiXCR, and only productive beta chains were kept. For every CDR3 protein sequence, its rows merge into one entry that carries the most common genes and DNA. What appears here as the V and J calls and clone size reflects TCRdb's work, not the paper's. Counted in this sample were over a million distinct CDR3 sequences; 35% to 40% of them appeared once. The biggest ten clones account for 11% of the sample.

The data stem from a study of Graves' ophthalmopathy and Graves' hyperthyroidism (dated by TCRdb to between 2017 and 2018). Regarding the research as a whole: Hyperthyroidism was defined as stable when no progression to ophthalmopathy occurred within 18 months of follow-up. In total, around 140 blood samples were TCR-sequenced: approximately 40 ophthalmopathy, under 80 hyperthyroidism and some 17 hyperthyroidism-to-ophthalmopathy patients. To tell Graves' ophthalmopathy apart from Graves' hyperthyroidism, and to predict which patients would progress to ophthalmopathy, the study relied on TCR beta repertoire signatures. To explore V-J signatures that separate ophthalmopathy from hyperthyroidism, a discovery set of about a hundred patients was enrolled, consisting of 43 with ophthalmopathy and around 60 with stable hyperthyroidism. For independent validation, a separate cohort was made up of about 18 hyperthyroidism patients plus 17 patients who later progressed from hyperthyroidism to ophthalmopathy. Once sampling was done, hyperthyroidism patients were given methimazole at a starting dose of 30 mg daily, while ophthalmopathy patients were given high-dose intravenous methylprednisolone. T-cell repertoires of thyroid tissue and blood were compared in over 5 hyperthyroidism patients. The full study reports these points: Ophthalmopathy was separated from stable hyperthyroidism by the 13-signature model with 85% to 90% sensitivity and around 81% specificity in cross-validation and with 80%/75% in the test set. No statistical method was used to predetermine the sample size, and group allocation was not hidden from the investigators. In validation, the model predicted ophthalmopathy progression with about 71% sensitivity and approximately 75% specificity; some 13 predicted patients were CT-confirmed with GO in a median of approximately 6.5 months. Most expanded thyroid clonotypes with a frequency above 0.001 also appeared in blood, which suggests that blood repertoires may reflect the immune response in the thyroid.

CDR1 MDHEN and CDR2 SYDVKM are derived from the germline V gene. Compared with germline, V lacks 3 bases and J lacks 7 bases; bases without a gene match: 4. From cysteine to phenylalanine, the CDR3 is 14 amino acids long. Only CDR3 DNA is held: 42 bases, read in frame from base 1. The TCR originated in an adult man with Graves' hyperthyroidism. Material: peripheral blood or thyroid tissue (not recorded which). Recombination linked TRBV28 to TRBJ2-5, with 11 middle bases fitting TRBD1. The CDR3 corresponds to CASSLTGTGGTQYF. The nucleotides are TGTGCCAGCAGTTTGACCGGGACAGGGGGGACCCAGTACTTC.